The clone carrying this T cell receptor beta chain was seen only a few times. The antigen remains unidentified. TCRdb processed the 5' RACE reads anew with MiXCR; each CDR3 protein has one entry. The sample consists of about 59,000 distinct CDR3 sequences, approximately 13% of them appearing once. This record comes from a study of early T cells in non-severe SARS-CoV-2 infection. Regarding the study as a whole: Clonotype matching in VDJdb favored anti-spike CD8 responses and did not capture private and CD4 specificities.

Per the germline V gene, CDR1 is WNHNN and CDR2 is SYGVQD (reference sequence). The CDR3 sequence is 15 residues long. V gave up 3 bases and J gave up 0 bases, with 10 bases separating them. This sequence originates from an adult who was a healthcare worker with PCR-confirmed SARS-CoV-2 infection or an uninfected control (not recorded which). The chain employs TRBV10-1 and TRBJ2-3; D gene unclear. The source material was whole blood, sampled at baseline. In DNA, the CDR3 is TGCGCCAGCAGTGAAGGAACAATCAGCACAGATACGCAGTATTTT. As protein: CASSEGTISTDTQYF.